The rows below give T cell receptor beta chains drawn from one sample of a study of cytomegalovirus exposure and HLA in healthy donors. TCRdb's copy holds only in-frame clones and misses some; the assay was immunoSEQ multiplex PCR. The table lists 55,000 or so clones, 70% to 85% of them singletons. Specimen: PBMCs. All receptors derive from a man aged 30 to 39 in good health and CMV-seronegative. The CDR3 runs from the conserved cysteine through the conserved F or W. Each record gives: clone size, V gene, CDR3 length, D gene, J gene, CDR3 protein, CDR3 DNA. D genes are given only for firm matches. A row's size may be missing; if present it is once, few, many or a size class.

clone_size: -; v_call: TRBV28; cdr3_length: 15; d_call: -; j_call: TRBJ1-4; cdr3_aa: CASSLGQATNEKLFF; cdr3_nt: TGTGCCAGCAGTCTGGGACAAGCAACTAATGAAAAACTGTTTTTT
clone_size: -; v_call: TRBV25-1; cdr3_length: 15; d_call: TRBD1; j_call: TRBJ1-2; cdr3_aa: CASSEQQGAGDGYTF; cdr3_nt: TGTGCCAGCAGTGAACAACAGGGGGCTGGGGATGGCTACACCTTC
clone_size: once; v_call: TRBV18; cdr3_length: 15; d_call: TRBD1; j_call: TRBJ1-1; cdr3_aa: CASSPDREMNTEAFF; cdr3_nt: TGTGCCAGCTCACCCGACAGGGAAATGAACACTGAAGCTTTCTTT
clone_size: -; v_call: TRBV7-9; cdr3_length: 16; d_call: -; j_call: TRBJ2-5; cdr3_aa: CASSFGSGLEQETQYF; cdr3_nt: -
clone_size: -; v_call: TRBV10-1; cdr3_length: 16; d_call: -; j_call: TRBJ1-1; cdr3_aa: CASSESSQEGLTEAFF; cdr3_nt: TGCGCCAGCAGTGAGTCCAGTCAGGAGGGGCTCACTGAAGCTTTCTTT
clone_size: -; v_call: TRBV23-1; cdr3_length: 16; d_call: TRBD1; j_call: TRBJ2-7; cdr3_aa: CASSRLQGQGAGEQYF; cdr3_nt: TGCGCCAGCAGTCGCCTCCAGGGACAGGGGGCAGGCGAGCAGTACTTC
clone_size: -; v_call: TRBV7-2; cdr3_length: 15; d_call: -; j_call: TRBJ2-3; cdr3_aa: CASSLSGLGTDTQYF; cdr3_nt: TGTGCCAGCAGCCTCAGCGGGTTAGGAACAGATACGCAGTATTTT
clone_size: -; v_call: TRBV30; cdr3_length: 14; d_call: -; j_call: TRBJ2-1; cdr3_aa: CAHSGTNLYNEQFF; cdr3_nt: TGTGCCCACTCCGGGACAAACCTCTACAATGAGCAGTTCTTC
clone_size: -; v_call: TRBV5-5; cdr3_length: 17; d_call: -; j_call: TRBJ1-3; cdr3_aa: CASSAFTLGRSGNTIYF; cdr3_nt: TGTGCCAGCAGCGCCTTCACTCTGGGCCGCTCTGGAAACACCATATATTTT
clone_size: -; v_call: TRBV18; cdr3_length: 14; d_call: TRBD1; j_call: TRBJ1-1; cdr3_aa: CASSPRQGSTEAFF; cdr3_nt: TGTGCCAGCTCACCCCGACAGGGCAGCACTGAAGCTTTCTTT
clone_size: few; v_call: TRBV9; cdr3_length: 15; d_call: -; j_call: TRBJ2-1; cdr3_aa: CASSALGGAWNEQFF; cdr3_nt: TGTGCCAGCAGCGCCCTCGGGGGAGCGTGGAATGAGCAGTTCTTC
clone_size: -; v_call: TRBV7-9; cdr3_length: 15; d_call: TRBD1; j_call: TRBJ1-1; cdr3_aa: CASSWDRRMNTEAFF; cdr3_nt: TGTGCCAGCAGCTGGGACAGGAGGATGAACACTGAAGCTTTCTTT
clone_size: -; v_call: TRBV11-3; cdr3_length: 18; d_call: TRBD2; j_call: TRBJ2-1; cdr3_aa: CASSPGTSGRRSYNEQFF; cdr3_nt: TGTGCCAGCAGCCCGGGGACTAGCGGGAGGCGGTCCTACAATGAGCAGTTCTTC
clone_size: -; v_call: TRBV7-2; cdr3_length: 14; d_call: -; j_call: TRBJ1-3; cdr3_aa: CASGRGAGGNTIYF; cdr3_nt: TGTGCCAGCGGCCGCGGGGCAGGAGGAAACACCATATATTTT
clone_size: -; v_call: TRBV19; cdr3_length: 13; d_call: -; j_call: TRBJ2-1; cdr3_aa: CASSLGLNNEQFF; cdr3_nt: TGTGCCAGTAGTCTCGGACTGAACAATGAGCAGTTCTTC
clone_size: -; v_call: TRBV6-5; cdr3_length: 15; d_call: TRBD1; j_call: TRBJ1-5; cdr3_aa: CASREQGVGNQPQHF; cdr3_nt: TGTGCCAGCAGAGAACAGGGGGTAGGTAATCAGCCCCAGCATTTT
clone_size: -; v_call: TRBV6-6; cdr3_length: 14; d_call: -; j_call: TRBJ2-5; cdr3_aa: CASRRLDIQETQYF; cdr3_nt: TGTGCCAGCAGGAGACTGGATATTCAAGAGACCCAGTACTTC
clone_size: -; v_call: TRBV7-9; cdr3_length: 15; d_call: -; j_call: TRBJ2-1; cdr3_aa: CASSLALTSYNEQFF; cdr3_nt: TGTGCCAGCAGCTTAGCGCTGACAAGCTACAATGAGCAGTTCTTC
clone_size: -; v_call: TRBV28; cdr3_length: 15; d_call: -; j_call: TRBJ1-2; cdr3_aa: CASSFVGKRGYGYTF; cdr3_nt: TGTGCCAGCAGTTTTGTCGGGAAACGCGGCTATGGCTACACCTTC
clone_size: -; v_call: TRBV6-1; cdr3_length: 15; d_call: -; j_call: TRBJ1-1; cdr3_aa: CASSESQGRNTEAFF; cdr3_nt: TGTGCCAGCAGTGAATCTCAGGGAAGGAACACTGAAGCTTTCTTT
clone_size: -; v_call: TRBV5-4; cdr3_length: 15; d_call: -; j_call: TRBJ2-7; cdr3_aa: CASSLGDAGYYEQYF; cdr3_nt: TGTGCCAGCAGCTTAGGGGATGCAGGGTACTACGAGCAGTACTTC
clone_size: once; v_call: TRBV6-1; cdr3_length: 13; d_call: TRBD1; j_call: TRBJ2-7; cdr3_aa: CATRTGQGREQYF; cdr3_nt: TGTGCCACCCGCACGGGACAGGGAAGGGAGCAGTACTTC
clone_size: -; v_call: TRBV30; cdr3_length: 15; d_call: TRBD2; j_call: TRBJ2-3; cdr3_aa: CAWVTSGRSTDTQYF; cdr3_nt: TGTGCCTGGGTGACTAGCGGGAGATCCACAGATACGCAGTATTTT
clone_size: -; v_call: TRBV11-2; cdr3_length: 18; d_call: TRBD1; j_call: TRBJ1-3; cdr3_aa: CASSLNRDRGLSGNTIYF; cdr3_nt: TGTGCCAGCAGCCTAAACCGGGACAGGGGACTCTCTGGAAACACCATATATTTT
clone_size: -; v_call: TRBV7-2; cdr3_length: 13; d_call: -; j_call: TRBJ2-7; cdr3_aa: CASSLGAVNEQYF; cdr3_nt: TGTGCCAGCAGCTTAGGGGCAGTCAACGAGCAGTACTTC
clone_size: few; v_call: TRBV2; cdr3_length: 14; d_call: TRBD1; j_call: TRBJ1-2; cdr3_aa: CANPPGQGGRGYTF; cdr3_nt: TGTGCCAACCCCCCGGGACAGGGAGGACGCGGCTACACCTTC
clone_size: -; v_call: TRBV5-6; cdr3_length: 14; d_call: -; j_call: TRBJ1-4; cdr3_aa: CASSSGATNEKLFF; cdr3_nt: TGTGCCAGCAGCTCTGGAGCAACTAATGAAAAACTGTTTTTT
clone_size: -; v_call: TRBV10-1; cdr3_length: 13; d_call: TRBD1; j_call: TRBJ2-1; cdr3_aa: CASQDRINSLQFF; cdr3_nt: TGCGCCAGCCAGGACAGGATTAATTCTCTCCAGTTCTTC
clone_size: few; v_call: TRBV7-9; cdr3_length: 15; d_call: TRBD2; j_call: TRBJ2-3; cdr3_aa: CASSTAGGGADTQYF; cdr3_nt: TGTGCCAGCAGTACAGCGGGAGGGGGCGCAGATACGCAGTATTTT
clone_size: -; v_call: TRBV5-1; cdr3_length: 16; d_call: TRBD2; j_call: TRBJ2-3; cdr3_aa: CASSLELAGSTDTQYF; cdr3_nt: TGCGCCAGCAGCTTGGAACTAGCGGGTAGCACAGATACGCAGTATTTT
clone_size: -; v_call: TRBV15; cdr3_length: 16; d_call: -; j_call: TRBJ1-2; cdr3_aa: CATSREEWALGYGYTF; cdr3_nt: TGTGCCACCAGCAGAGAAGAGTGGGCTCTGGGCTATGGCTACACCTTC
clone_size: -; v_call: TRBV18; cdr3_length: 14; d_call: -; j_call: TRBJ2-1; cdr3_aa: CASSPPTAYNEQFF; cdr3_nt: TGTGCCAGCTCACCACCGACAGCATACAATGAGCAGTTCTTC
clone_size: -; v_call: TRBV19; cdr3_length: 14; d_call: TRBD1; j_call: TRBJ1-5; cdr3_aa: CASSPRTGGMPQHF; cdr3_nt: TGTGCCAGTAGTCCAAGGACAGGGGGCATGCCCCAGCATTTT
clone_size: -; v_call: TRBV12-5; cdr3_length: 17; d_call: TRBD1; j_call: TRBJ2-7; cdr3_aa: CASGFLVRDRALGEQYF; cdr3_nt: TGTGCTAGTGGCTTTTTAGTTCGGGACAGGGCGTTAGGGGAGCAGTACTTC
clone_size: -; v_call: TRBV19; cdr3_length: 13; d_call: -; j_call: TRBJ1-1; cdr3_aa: CASVVPLSTEAFF; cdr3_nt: TGTGCCAGTGTAGTTCCACTGAGCACTGAAGCTTTCTTT
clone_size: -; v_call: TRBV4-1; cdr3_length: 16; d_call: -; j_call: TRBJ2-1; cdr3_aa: CASSQLSGEDYNEQFF; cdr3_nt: TGCGCCAGCAGCCAATTGTCAGGGGAAGACTACAATGAGCAGTTCTTC
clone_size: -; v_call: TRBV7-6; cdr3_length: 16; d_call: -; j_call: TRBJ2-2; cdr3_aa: CASSPSTGSKTGELFF; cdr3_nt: TGTGCCAGCAGCCCCAGTACAGGGAGTAAGACCGGGGAGCTGTTTTTT
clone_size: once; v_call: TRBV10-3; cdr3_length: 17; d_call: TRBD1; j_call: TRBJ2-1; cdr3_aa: CAISPSTGQGTYNEQFF; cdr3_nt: TGTGCCATCAGTCCTTCAACGGGACAGGGCACCTACAATGAGCAGTTCTTC
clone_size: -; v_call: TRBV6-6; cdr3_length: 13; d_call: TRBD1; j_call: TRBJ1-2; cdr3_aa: CASSPPGQGEWTF; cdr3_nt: TGTGCCAGCAGCCCCCCCGGACAGGGGGAATGGACCTTC
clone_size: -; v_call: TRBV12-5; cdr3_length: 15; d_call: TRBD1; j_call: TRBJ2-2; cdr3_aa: CASGTGTGDTGELFF; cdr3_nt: TGTGCTAGTGGGACCGGGACAGGGGACACCGGGGAGCTGTTTTTT
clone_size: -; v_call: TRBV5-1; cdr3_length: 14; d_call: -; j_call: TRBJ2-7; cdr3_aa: CASSLVAGSYEQYF; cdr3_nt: TGCGCCAGCAGCTTGGTGGCAGGGTCCTACGAGCAGTACTTC
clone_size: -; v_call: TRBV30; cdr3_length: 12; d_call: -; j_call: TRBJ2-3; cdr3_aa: CASGLLFDTQYF; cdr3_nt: TGTGCCAGCGGACTTCTCTTCGATACGCAGTATTTT
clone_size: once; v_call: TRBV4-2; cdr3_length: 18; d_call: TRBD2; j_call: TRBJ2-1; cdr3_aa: CASSPRVTAGDLYNEQFF; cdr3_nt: TGTGCCAGCAGCCCCAGGGTAACGGCGGGAGACCTCTACAATGAGCAGTTCTTC
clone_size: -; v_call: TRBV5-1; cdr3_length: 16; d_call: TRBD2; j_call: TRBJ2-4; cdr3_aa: CASSFGTSGSLNIQYF; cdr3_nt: TGCGCCAGCAGCTTCGGGACTAGCGGGAGCTTAAACATTCAGTACTTC
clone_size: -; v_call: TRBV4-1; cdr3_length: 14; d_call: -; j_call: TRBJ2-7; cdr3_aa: CASSPRDTHYEQYF; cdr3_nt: TGCGCCAGCAGCCCCCGGGACACTCACTACGAGCAGTACTTC
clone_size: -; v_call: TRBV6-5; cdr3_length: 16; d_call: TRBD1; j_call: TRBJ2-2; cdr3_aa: CASSYSSVQGAFELFF; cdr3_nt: TGTGCCAGCAGTTACTCGTCTGTACAGGGGGCCTTCGAGCTGTTTTTT
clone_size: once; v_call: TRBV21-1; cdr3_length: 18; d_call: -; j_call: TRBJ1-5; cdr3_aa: CASSKAPVQVRSNQPQHF; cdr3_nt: TGTGCCAGCAGCAAAGCCCCGGTACAGGTTCGTAGCAATCAGCCCCAGCATTTT
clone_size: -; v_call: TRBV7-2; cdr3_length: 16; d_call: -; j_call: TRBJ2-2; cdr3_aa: CASSPLMGGPTGELFF; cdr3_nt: TGTGCCAGCAGCCCCCTCATGGGGGGGCCCACCGGGGAGCTGTTTTTT
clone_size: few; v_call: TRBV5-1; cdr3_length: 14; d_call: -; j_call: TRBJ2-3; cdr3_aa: CASSFRISTDTQYF; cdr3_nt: TGCGCCAGCAGCTTTAGAATTAGCACAGATACGCAGTATTTT
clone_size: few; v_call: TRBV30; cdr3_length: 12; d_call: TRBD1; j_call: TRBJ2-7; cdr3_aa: CAWSAQGVEQYF; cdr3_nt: TGTGCCTGGAGTGCACAGGGGGTCGAGCAGTACTTC
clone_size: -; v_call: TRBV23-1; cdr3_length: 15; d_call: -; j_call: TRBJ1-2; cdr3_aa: CASSRGGVLYYGYTF; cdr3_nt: TGCGCCAGCAGTCGTGGAGGAGTACTTTACTATGGCTACACCTTC
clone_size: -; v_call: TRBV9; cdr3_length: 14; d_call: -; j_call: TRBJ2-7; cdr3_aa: CASSATRGAYEQYF; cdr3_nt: TGTGCCAGCAGCGCGACTCGAGGAGCCTACGAGCAGTACTTC
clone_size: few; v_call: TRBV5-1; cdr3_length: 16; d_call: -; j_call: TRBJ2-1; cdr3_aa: CASSLGSQVTYNEQFF; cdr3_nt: TGCGCCAGCAGCTTGGGCTCCCAGGTGACCTACAATGAGCAGTTCTTC
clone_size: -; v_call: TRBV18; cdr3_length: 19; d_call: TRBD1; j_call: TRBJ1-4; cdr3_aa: CASSQTRDRGYRTNEKLFF; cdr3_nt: TGTGCCAGCTCACAGACCCGGGACAGGGGTTATCGGACTAATGAAAAACTGTTTTTT
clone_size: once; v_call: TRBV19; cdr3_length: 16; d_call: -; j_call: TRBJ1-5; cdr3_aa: CASSIGNLQESQPQHF; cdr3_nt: TGTGCCAGTAGTATAGGTAACCTACAGGAAAGTCAGCCCCAGCATTTT